This T cell receptor (beta chain) was profiled in a study of early T cells in non-severe SARS-CoV-2 infection. About the study: Bulk RNA isolated from unsorted whole blood underwent sequencing; chains were not paired. Study-wide results and caveats: The matching step, a VDJdb search, favored anti-spike CD8 responses and missed private and CD4 specificities.

In the case of this clonotype: Its antigen is not known.

Unique molecular identifiers (one per individual cDNA molecule) were attached. TCRdb re-called the 5' RACE reads through MiXCR, storing one row per CDR3 protein. The sample holds some 51,000 distinct CDR3 sequences, 15% seen once. The receptor was derived from an adult who was a healthcare worker with PCR-confirmed SARS-CoV-2 infection or an uninfected control (not recorded which). The sample in question was whole blood, obtained at baseline.

The CDR3 reads CASSAVNEQFF. CDR3 sequence (DNA): TGTGCCAGCAGTGCGGTCAATGAGCAGTTCTTC. This sequence joins TRBV28 and TRBJ2-1; no definite D call. The CDR3 is 11 amino acids. V lost 5 bases, J lost 6 bases, and 5 bases lay in between. Germline-derived CDR1 and CDR2 are MDHEN and SYDVKM.